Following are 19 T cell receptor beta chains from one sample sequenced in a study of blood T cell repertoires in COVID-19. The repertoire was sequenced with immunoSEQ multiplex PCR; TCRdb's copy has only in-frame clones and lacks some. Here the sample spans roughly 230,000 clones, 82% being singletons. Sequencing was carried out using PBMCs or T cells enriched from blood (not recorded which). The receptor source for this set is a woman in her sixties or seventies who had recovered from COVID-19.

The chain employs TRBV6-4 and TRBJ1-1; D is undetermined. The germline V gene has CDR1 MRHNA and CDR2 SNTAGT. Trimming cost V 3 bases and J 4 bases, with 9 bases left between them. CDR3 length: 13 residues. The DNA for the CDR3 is TGTGCCAGCAGTGAACGGGGAACCACTGAAGCTTTCTTT. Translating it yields CASSERGTTEAFF.

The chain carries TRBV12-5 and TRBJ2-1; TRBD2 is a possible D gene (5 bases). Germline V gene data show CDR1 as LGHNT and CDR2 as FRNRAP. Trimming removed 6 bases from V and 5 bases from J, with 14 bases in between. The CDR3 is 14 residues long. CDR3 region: CASGEITTNNEQFF. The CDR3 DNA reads TGTGCTAGTGGGGAGATAACGACTAACAATGAGCAGTTCTTC.

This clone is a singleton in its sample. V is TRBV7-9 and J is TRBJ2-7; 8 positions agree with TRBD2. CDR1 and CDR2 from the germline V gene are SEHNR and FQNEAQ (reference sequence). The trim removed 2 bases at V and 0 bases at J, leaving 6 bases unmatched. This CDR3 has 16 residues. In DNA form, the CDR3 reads TGTGCCAGCAGCTTAACTAGCGGAAGCAGCTCCTACGAGCAGTACTTC. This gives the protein CASSLTSGSSSYEQYF.

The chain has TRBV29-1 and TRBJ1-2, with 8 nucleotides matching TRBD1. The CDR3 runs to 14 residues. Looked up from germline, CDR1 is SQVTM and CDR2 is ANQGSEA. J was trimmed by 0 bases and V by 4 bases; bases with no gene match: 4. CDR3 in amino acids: CSVGETGANYGYTF. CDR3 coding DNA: TGCAGCGTTGGAGAGACAGGGGCTAACTATGGCTACACCTTC.

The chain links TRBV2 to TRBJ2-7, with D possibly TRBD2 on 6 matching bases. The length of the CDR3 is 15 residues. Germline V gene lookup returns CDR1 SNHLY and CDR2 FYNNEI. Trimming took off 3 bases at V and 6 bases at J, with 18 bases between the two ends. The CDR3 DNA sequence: TGTGCCAGCAGTGATGTGGGACTTCCCTTACTCGAGCAGTACTTC. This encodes CASSDVGLPLLEQYF.

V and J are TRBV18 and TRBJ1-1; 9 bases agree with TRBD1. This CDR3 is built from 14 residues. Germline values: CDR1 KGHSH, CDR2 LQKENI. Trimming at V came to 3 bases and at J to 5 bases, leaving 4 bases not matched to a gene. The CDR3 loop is CASSPGTGRTEAFF. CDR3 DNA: TGTGCCAGCTCACCGGGGACAGGGAGGACTGAAGCTTTCTTT. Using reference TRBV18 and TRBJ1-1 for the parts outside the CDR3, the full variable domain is NAGVMQNPRHLVRRRGQEARLRCSPMKGHSHVYWYRQLPEEGLKFMVYLQKENIIDESGMPKERFSAEFPKEGPSILRIQQVVRGDSAAYFCASSPGTGRTEAFFGQGTRLTVV.

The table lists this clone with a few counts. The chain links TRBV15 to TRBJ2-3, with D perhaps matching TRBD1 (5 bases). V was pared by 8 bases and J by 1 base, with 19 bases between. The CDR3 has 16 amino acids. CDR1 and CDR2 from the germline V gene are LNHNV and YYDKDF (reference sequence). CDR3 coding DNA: TGTGCCACCGCTACTGGGGCCCCTTGGGGCACAGATACGCAGTATTTT. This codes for CATATGAPWGTDTQYF. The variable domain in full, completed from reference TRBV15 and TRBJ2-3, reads DAMVIQNPRYQVTQFGKPVTLSCSQTLNHNVMYWYQQKSSQAPKLLFHYYDKDFNNEADTPDNFQSRRPNTSFCFLDIRSPGLGDTAMYLCATATGAPWGTDTQYFGPGTRLTVL.

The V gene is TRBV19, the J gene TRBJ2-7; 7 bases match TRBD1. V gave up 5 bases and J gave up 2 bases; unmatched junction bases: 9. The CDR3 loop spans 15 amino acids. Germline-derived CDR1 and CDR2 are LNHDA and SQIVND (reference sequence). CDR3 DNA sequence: TGTGCCAGTAGTTGGGACAGTACACGAACCTACGAGCAGTACTTC. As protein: CASSWDSTRTYEQYF.

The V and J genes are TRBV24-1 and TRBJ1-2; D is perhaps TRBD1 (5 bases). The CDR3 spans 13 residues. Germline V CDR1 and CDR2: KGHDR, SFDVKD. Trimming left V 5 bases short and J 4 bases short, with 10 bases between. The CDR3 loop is CATSGGHGYGYTF. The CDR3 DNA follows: TGTGCCACCAGTGGAGGACATGGCTATGGCTACACCTTC.

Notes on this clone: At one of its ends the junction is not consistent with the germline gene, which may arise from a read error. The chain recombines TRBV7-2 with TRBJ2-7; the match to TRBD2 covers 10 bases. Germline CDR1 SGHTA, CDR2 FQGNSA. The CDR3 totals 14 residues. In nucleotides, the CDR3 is TGTGCCAGCAGCGTAGCGGGGGGTGACTACGAGCAGTACTTC. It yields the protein CASSVAGGDYEQYF.

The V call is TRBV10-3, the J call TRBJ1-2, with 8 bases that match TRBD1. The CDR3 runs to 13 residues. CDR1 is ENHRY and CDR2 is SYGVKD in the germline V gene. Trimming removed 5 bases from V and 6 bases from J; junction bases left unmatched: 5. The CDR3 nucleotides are TGTGCCATCAGTAAACAGGGGGTCGATGGCTACACCTTC. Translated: CAISKQGVDGYTF.

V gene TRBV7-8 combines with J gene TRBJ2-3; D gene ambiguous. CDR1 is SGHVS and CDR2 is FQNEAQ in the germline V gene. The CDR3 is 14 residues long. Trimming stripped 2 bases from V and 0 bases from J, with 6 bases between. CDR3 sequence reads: CASSLLTSTDTQYF. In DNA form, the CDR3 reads TGTGCCAGCAGCTTATTAACTAGCACAGATACGCAGTATTTT.

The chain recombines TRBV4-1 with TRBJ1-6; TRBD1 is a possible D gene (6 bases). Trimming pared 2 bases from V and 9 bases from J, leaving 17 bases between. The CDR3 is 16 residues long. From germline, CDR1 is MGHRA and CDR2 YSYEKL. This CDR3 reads CASSQPSDRIGSPLHF. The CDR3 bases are TGCGCCAGCAGCCAACCTTCCGACAGGATTGGTTCACCCCTCCACTTT.

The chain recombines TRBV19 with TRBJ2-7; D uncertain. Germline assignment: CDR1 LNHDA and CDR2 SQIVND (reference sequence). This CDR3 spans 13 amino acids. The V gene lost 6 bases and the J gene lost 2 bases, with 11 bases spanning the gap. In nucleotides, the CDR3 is TGTGCCAGTAGCCCTGACACAGCCTACGAGCAGTACTTC. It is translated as CASSPDTAYEQYF.

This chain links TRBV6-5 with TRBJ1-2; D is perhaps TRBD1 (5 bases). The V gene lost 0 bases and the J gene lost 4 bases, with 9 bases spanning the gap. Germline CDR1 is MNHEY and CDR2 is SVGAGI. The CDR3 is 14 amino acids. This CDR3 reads CASSYSQGSYGYTF. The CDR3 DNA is TGTGCCAGCAGTTACTCTCAGGGTAGCTATGGCTACACCTTC.

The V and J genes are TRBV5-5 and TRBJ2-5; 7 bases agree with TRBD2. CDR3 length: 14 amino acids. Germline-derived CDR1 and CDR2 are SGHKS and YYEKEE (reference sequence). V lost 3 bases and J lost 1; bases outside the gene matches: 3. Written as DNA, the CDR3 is TGTGCCAGCAGCTACCCTAGCGGCCAAGAGACCCAGTACTTC. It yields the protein CASSYPSGQETQYF. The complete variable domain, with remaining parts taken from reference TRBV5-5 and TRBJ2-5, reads DAGVTQSPTHLIKTRGQQVTLRCSPISGHKSVSWYQQVLGQGPQFIFQYYEKEERGRGNFPDRFSARQFPNYSSELNVNALLLGDSALYLCASSYPSGQETQYFGPGTRLLVL.

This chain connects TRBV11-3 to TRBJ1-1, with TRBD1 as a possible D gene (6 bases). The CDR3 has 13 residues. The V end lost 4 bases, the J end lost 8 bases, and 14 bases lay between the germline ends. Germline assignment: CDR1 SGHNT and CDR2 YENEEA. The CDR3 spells CASSSEGVGEAFF. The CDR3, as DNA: TGTGCCAGCAGCTCCGAGGGGGTCGGGGAAGCTTTCTTT.

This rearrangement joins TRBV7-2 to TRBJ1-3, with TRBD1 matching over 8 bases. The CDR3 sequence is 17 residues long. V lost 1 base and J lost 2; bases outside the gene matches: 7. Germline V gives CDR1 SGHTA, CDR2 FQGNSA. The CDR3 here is CASSLGATGGTGNTIYF. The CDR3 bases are TGTGCCAGCAGCTTAGGGGCTACAGGGGGAACTGGAAACACCATATATTTT.

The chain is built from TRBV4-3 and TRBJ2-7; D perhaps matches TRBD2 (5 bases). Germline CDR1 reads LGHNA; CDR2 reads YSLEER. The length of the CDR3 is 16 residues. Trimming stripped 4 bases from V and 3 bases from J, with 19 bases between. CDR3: CASSLTHGGPSYEQYF. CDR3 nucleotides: TGCGCCAGCAGCCTTACCCATGGAGGACCCAGCTACGAGCAGTACTTC.